The entry that follows covers one TCR beta chain sequence. Which antigen it targets is not known. No base-level quality is on record; no much larger clone is a single base apart. Using the deep immunoSEQ assay, TCR CDR3 regions were amplified from genomic DNA by multiplex PCR. Extracted genomic DNA from each cell subset was distributed evenly across all wells of several immunoSEQ 96-well plates, and each plate was treated as a replicate. Each replicate PCR for sorted subsets received about 220 ng genomic DNA, equal to tens of thousands of T cell genomes. The purified libraries were quantified using a Qubit 3.0 fluorometer, sized with a Bioanalyzer 2100, and then quantified again using the KAPA Library Quantification kit. A separate single-read 150-cycle Illumina NextSeq 550 flow cell was used to sequence each immunoSEQ 96-well plate. Concerning the study's data processing: Because only junctional sequences without quality scores were contained in the immunoSEQ output, filtering matching that applied to full-length reads could not be performed. Sequences were annotated with PyIR, a Python wrapper for IgBLAST v1.9, and V/J genes and CDR3 were assigned using IMGT germline references. Any read was removed if the V/J assignment was weak (E-value above 1e-6), the CDR3 was missing, or the read contained stop codons, out-of-frame junctions, or ambiguous translated residues. V3J clonotypes were defined as sequences sharing an identical inferred V gene, J gene, and CDR3 amino acid sequence. The percentage overlap between two repertoires was calculated by dividing the number of shared unique clonotypes by the size of the smaller repertoire. Repertoire richness was assessed with RTK rarefaction, the Chao1 estimator, and Recon v2.1 estimates of unobserved clonotypes. Generation probabilities were computed with OLGA for all TCRbeta clonotypes obtained by the gDNA method from a few donors. TCRdb stores this immuneACCESS table with in-frame sequences only. Part of the clones is absent; in the studies checked, under half of the shortfall reflects unresolved V genes, and no reason is known for the rest. Clone size and the V and J calls come from that table; the DNA yielded D and trimming. The sample contains around 1,900,000 clones, 90% to 95% of them found a single time. Of the sample, approximately 1.6% falls within the top ten clones.

For the CD8 naive samples, CD45RO-negative cells were positively selected for CCR7, yielding a CD45RA+CCR7+ population from which TemRA cells were excluded. The donors were healthy, HIV-negative adults with no recently reported acute infections or vaccinations. Every donor was a Caucasian adult living in Nashville, Tennessee, USA. Blood was obtained by leukapheresis, after which PBMCs were separated by Ficoll-Histopaque density gradient centrifugation and cryopreserved in liquid nitrogen vapor phase. Purity and quantity of every magnetically sorted T cell population were checked by analytical flow cytometry. From each sorted fraction, genomic DNA was isolated and quantified by UV absorbance on a Nanodrop 2000c. CDR1 and CDR2, per the germline V gene, are MNHNS and SASEGT. There are 13 amino acids in the CDR3, from cysteine to phenylalanine inclusive. Just CDR3 DNA is preserved here, 39 bases in frame from base 1. V drops 3 bases and J drops 3 bases, leaving 9 bases in between.

The data were obtained in a study of shared clonotypes between healthy human individuals (dated by TCRdb to 2018 to 2020). The study in broad terms: The cohort comprised two women and three men aged 18 to 49 years. For each donor, CD4 naive and CD4 memory were each run on three plates, CD8 naive on two plates, and CD8 memory on one plate. The study deeply sequenced blood TCR repertoires of about 5 healthy adults to estimate repertoire size and the extent of clonotype sharing between individuals. To increase sequencing depth and limit assay-specific biases, different laboratories used diverse techniques to prepare libraries and sequence TCR repertoires. Between about 0.8 and 9 billion PBMCs per donor were obtained by leukapheresis.

What the authors observed across the whole study: Because the study included only a small number of donors, the genetic and exposure-history diversity represented was limited. Pairwise subsampling indicated that sequencing depth was expected to affect the degree of clonotype sharing among donors. Larger estimated clonotype richness was generally found for naive subsets than for memory subsets. Across a few donors, 5% to 6% of naive CD4, roughly 3.4% of naive CD8, 2% to 2.5% of memory CD4, and 0.3% to 0.45% of memory CD8 clonotypes were shared. Even with the large sequencing depth, rarefaction of the sorted-subset datasets indicated that sequencing was incomplete. Sampling was limited to blood, and TCR repertoires in tissue likely differ from TCR repertoires in blood. Compared with non-shared clonotypes, clonotypes shared by all four sorted-subset donors had higher generation probabilities.

This receptor was obtained from a man aged 18 to 29 in good health. Some clones in this sample may be carry-over from other donors' samples. The rearrangement joined TRBV6-1 to TRBJ2-7; no confident D gene assignment can be made. Material: naive CD8+ T cells from PBMCs. In light of the paper, this sample's cell subset or site label describes: CD45RA+CCR7+. CDR3 sequence: CASSDRLLYEQYF. The nucleotide sequence is given as TGTGCCAGCAGTGATCGGCTTCTCTACGAGCAGTACTTC.